The 21 T cell receptor beta chains given below trace back to one sample, sequenced in a study of tumor and adjacent non-tumor tissue in lung cancer. RNA was extracted from bulk tissue without any cell sorting. A modified ARM-PCR protocol with three rounds of nested PCR amplified TCRbeta. Each CDR3 protein gets one entry after TCRdb re-called the multiplex PCR reads with MiXCR. The sample consists of 84,000 or so distinct CDR3 sequences, approximately 57% of them appearing once. Sequenced: lung tumor tissue. The receptor source for this set is a man aged 65-85 years with non-small cell lung cancer.

The CDR3 DNA sequence: TGCGCCAGCATCAAGTCCGGACTGGGTAACACCGGGGAGCTGTTTTTT. Translating it yields CASIKSGLGNTGELFF. The chain couples TRBV4-1 to TRBJ2-2, with D possibly TRBD2 on 5 matching bases. Germline CDR1 and CDR2: MGHRA and YSYEKL. V was clipped by 7 bases and J by 2 bases, with 17 bases between them. This CDR3 comprises 16 residues.

The chain employs TRBV7-6 and TRBJ2-7; TRBD2 matches 11 bases. With 4 bases clipped from V and 7 bases from J, the junction kept 9 bases outside the gene matches. Looked up from germline, CDR1 is SGHVS and CDR2 is FNYEAQ. CDR3 length: 15 residues. This CDR3 reads CASSSPLAGEGEQYF. CDR3 in DNA: TGTGCCAGCAGCTCCCCACTAGCGGGAGAAGGAGAGCAGTACTTC.

This clonotype was counted ten times or more. The V gene is TRBV5-6, the J gene TRBJ2-4; D possibly corresponds to TRBD2 (6 bases). Germline values: CDR1 SGHDT, CDR2 YYEEEE. There are 17 residues in the CDR3. Trimming took 2 bases from V and 6 from J, leaving 21 bases between them. The CDR3 bases are TGTGCCAGCAGCTTCCTATCGCAGGCCCCCGGGAGAAACATTCAGTACTTC. Its translation is CASSFLSQAPGRNIQYF.

Only a few counts were recorded for this clonotype. The gene calls are TRBV30 and TRBJ1-2, with 7 positions matching TRBD1. The CDR3 is made up of 12 amino acids. Per germline, CDR1 GTSNPN and CDR2 SVGIG (reference sequence). With 2 bases clipped from V and 8 bases from J, the junction kept 5 bases outside the gene matches. Here the CDR3 DNA reads TGTGCCTGGAGTCCCCAGGGGGGGGGCTACACCTTC. Amino acid sequence: CAWSPQGGGYTF. The variable domain in full, completed from reference TRBV30 and TRBJ1-2, reads SQTIHQWPATLVQPVGSPLSLECTVEGTSNPNLYWYRQAAGRGLQLLFYSVGIGQISSEVPQNLSASRPQDRQFILSSKKLLLSDSGFYLCAWSPQGGGYTFGSGTRLTVV.

Remarks on this clonotype: This may arise from a read error, as a much more abundant clone is one base away. The V call is TRBV6-1, the J call TRBJ1-1; a possible D gene is TRBD1 (5 bases). V was shortened by 3 bases and J by 4 bases, with 15 bases between the two germline ends. Germline-derived CDR1 and CDR2 are MNHNS and SASEGT. This CDR3 has 15 amino acids. The DNA for the CDR3 is TGTGCCAGCAGTGATGATGGAGACAGAGGCACTGAAGCTTTCTTT. Residues: CASSDDGDRGTEAFF.

This clonotype occurred many times. J is TRBJ2-7 and V is TRBV5-4; the match to TRBD1 covers 8 bases. Per germline, CDR1 SGHNT and CDR2 YYREEE (reference sequence). With 4 bases clipped from V and 2 bases from J, the junction kept 8 bases outside the gene matches. This CDR3 is built from 15 residues. For the CDR3, the DNA is TGTGCCAGCAGCCGACGGGACAGGACGGCCTACGAGCAGTACTTC. It encodes CASSRRDRTAYEQYF.

The J gene is TRBJ2-2, the V gene TRBV24-1, with D unclear. Germline V gives CDR1 KGHDR, CDR2 SFDVKD. The CDR3 contains 16 residues. The V end lost 3 bases, the J end lost 5 bases, and 15 bases lay between the germline ends. The CDR3 DNA is TGTGCCACCAGTGATGCCAGGCGGCGCCCGACCGGGGAGCTGTTTTTT. Protein: CATSDARRRPTGELFF.

Note on this clonotype: At one boundary the junction diverges from the germline segment, which might be a read error. The chain carries TRBV10-3 and TRBJ2-5; D not certain. The CDR3 extends over 15 amino acids. In germline, CDR1 is ENHRY, CDR2 SYGVKD. CDR3 protein: CAISESAVSQETQHF. CDR3 nucleotide sequence: TGTGCCATCAGTGAGTCAGCAGTAAGCCAAGAGACCCAGCACTTC.

As for this clonotype: Since a much larger clone is just one base distant, this may be a read error. This chain connects TRBV10-1 to TRBJ2-1, with 7 bases matching TRBD2. J lost 10 bases, V lost 4 bases, and 10 bases had no gene match. This CDR3 has 14 residues. Germline CDR1 WNHNN, CDR2 SYGVQD (reference sequence). For the CDR3, the DNA is TGCGCCAGCAGTGGTTCGGCGGGACTAAAAGAGCAGTTCTTC. Amino acid sequence: CASSGSAGLKEQFF.

J is TRBJ1-2 and V is TRBV7-3; 7 bases match TRBD1. V lost 8 bases to trimming and J lost 8 bases; unmatched junction nucleotides: 17. The CDR3 covers 15 residues. The germline CDR1 and CDR2 sequences are SGHTA and FQGTGA. CDR3 region: CASGMSPGQVGGYTF. CDR3 bases: TGTGCCAGCGGCATGAGCCCCGGACAGGTGGGAGGCTACACCTTC.

This clonotype was counted many times. V and J are TRBV4-2 and TRBJ2-1; D may be TRBD2 (6 bases). The CDR3 consists of 14 residues. With 4 bases removed from V and 5 bases from J, the gap between germline ends came to 12 bases. In germline, CDR1 is LGHNA, CDR2 YNFKEQ. The CDR3 spells CASSLYSGHNEQFF. The DNA of the CDR3 is TGTGCCAGCAGCCTTTATAGCGGTCACAATGAGCAGTTCTTC.

This clonotype was picked up a small number of times. The rearrangement links TRBV28 to TRBJ2-7; D ambiguous. The germline V gene encodes CDR1 MDHEN and CDR2 SYDVKM. Trimming pared 8 bases from V and 3 bases from J, leaving 5 bases between. CDR3 length: 10 amino acids. DNA of the CDR3: TGTGCCAGCGGGAACTACGAGCAGTACTTC. Translated, it gives CASGNYEQYF.

This rearrangement joins TRBV4-1 to TRBJ2-2; 9 nucleotides agree with TRBD2. Per the germline V gene, CDR1 is MGHRA and CDR2 is YSYEKL. V shed 4 bases, J shed 8 bases, and the junction held 11 bases outside the gene matches. The CDR3 runs 16 residues. Written as DNA, the CDR3 is TGCGCCAGCAGCCTCCGCGGGAGGGTCTTTGCTGGGGAGCTGTTTTTT. Its translation: CASSLRGRVFAGELFF.

The chain links TRBV6-4 to TRBJ2-1; 9 positions agree with TRBD2. There are 13 residues in the CDR3. Per germline, CDR1 MRHNA and CDR2 SNTAGT. V trimming: 8 bases; J trimming: 10 bases; junction bases outside the gene matches: 9. The DNA for the CDR3 is TGTGCCAGCTCGGGCGGGGGGGCAGGCGAGCAGTTCTTC. Its translation is CASSGGGAGEQFF.

As regards this clonotype: A clone one base away is much larger, so this may be a read error. The chain is built from TRBV6-5 and TRBJ1-1, with a tentative D call TRBD1 (5 bases). Germline CDR1 MNHEY, CDR2 SVGAGI. CDR3 length: 13 amino acids. The CDR3 loop reads CASRRAGNTGAFF. CDR3 sequence (DNA): TGTGCCAGCAGGAGGGCAGGGAACACTGGAGCTTTCTTT.

This clonotype was counted a single time. A much larger clone lies a single base off, so this may be a read error. The chain uses TRBV24-1 and TRBJ2-7; perhaps TRBD2 as D (5 bases). The CDR3 covers 13 residues. The V gene's germline CDR1 is KGHDR and CDR2 SFDVKD. CDR3 loop: CTTIGVGSYEQYF. The CDR3 region has the DNA TGTACCACCATCGGGGTGGGGTCCTACGAGCAGTACTTC.

This clonotype was counted at least ten times. The chain carries TRBV29-1 and TRBJ2-2; the D gene is possibly TRBD1 (6 bases). CDR1 and CDR2 (germline): SQVTM, ANQGSEA. The CDR3 runs to 17 residues. Trimming stripped 6 bases from V and 2 bases from J, with 22 bases between. CDR3 coding DNA: TGCAGCGTGGGAGAGAGAGCCCGGGACAAAAACACCGGGGAGCTGTTTTTT. Protein sequence: CSVGERARDKNTGELFF.

This clonotype was recorded once. The final CDR3 position lacks the conserved phenylalanine or tryptophan, pointing to a likely read error. V is TRBV4-1 and J is TRBJ2-3; no firm D call. Germline V gene data show CDR1 as MGHRA and CDR2 as YSYEKL. CDR3 length: 14 residues. The CDR3 nucleotides are TGCGCCAGCTGCCAAGTCCCCCTGAAGGATACGCAGTATCTT. Protein: CASCQVPLKDTQYL.

As concerns this clonotype: Given the absence of the conserved phenylalanine or tryptophan at the CDR3 end, a read error is likely. This chain links TRBV13 with TRBJ2-7, with TRBD2 matching over 13 bases. V shed 4 bases and J 0 bases; nucleotides not matched to a gene: 9. The CDR3 length is 18 residues. Germline values: CDR1 PRHDT, CDR2 FYEKMQ (reference sequence). As DNA, the CDR3 is TGTGCCAGCAGCTCCCTGACTAGCGGGAGGATAAGCTCCTACGAGCAGTACCTC. This gives the protein CASSSLTSGRISSYEQYL.

Regarding this clonotype: The CDR3 carries no conserved terminal phenylalanine or tryptophan, so it likely arises from a read error. J is TRBJ2-5 and V is TRBV11-1, with a weak D call TRBD2 (6 bases). V lost 10 bases, J lost 2 bases, and 17 bases lay in between. The germline CDR1 and CDR2 sequences are SGHAT and FQDESV (reference sequence). CDR3 length equals 14 residues. CDR3 loop: CATTGGDPQETQYL. The CDR3 DNA follows: TGTGCCACCACCGGGGGTGATCCACAAGAGACCCAGTACCTC.

As to this clonotype: Sequence at one end of the junction differs from germline and may be a read error. The chain is built from TRBV29-1 and TRBJ1-3; D is perhaps TRBD1 (5 bases). From germline, CDR1 is SQVTM and CDR2 ANQGSEA. This CDR3 has 14 residues. The CDR3 region has the DNA TGCAACGTTGATATCCGGGGCGCGGGAAATACCATATATTTT. Translation: CNVDIRGAGNTIYF.